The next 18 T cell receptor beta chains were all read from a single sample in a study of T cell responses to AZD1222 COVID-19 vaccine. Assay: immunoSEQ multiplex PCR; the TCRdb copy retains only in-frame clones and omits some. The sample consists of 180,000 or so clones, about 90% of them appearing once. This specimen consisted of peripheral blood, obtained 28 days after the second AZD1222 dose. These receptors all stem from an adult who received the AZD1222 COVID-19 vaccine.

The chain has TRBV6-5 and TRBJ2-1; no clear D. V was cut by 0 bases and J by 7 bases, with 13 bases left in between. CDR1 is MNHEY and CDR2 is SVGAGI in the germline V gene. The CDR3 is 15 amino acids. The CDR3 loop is CASSYSRRYRNEQFF. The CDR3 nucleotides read TGTGCCAGCAGTTACTCGAGGCGCTATCGGAATGAGCAGTTCTTC.

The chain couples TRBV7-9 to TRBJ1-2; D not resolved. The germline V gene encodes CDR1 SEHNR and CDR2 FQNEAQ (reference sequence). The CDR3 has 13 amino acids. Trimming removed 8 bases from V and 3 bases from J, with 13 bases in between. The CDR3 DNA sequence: TGTGCCAGCCGCCCGGCCGGGGACTATGGCTACACCTTC. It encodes CASRPAGDYGYTF.

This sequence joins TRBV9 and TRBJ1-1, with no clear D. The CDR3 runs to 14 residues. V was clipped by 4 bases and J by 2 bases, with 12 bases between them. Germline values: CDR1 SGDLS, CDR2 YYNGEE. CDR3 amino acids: CASSTLDQNTEAFF. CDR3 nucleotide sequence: TGTGCCAGCAGCACCCTGGACCAAAACACTGAAGCTTTCTTT.

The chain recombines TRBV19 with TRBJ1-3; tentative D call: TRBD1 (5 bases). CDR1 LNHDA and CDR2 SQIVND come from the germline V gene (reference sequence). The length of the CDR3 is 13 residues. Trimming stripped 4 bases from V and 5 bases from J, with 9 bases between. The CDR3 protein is CASSTGWRNTIYF. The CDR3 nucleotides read TGTGCCAGTAGTACAGGGTGGCGAAACACCATATATTTT. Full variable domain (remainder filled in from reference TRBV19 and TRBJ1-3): DGGITQSPKYLFRKEGQNVTLSCEQNLNHDAMYWYRQDPGQGLRLIYYSQIVNDFQKGDIAEGYSVSREKKESFPLTVTSAQKNPTAFYLCASSTGWRNTIYFGEGSWLTVV.

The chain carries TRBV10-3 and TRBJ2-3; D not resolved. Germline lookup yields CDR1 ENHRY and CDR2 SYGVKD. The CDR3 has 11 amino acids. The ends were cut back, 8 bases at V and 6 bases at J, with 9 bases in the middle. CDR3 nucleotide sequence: TGTGCCATCGGCTCCGGGGATACGCAGTATTTT. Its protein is CAIGSGDTQYF.

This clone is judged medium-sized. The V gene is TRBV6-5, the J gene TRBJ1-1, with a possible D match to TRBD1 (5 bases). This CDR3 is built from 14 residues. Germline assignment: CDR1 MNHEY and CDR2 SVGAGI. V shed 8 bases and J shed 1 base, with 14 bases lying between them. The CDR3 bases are TGTGCCAGCTTGGCCGGGGGACGGAACACTGAAGCTTTCTTT. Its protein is CASLAGGRNTEAFF.

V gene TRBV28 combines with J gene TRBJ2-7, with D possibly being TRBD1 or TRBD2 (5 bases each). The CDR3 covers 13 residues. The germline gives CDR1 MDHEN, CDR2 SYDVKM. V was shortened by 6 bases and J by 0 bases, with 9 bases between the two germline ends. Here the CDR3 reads CASRGTDSYEQYF. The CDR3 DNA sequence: TGTGCCAGCAGGGGGACGGACTCCTACGAGCAGTACTTC. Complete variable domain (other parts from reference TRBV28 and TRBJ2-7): DVKVTQSSRYLVKRTGEKVFLECVQDMDHENMFWYRQDPGLGLRLIYFSYDVKMKEKGDIPEGYSVSREKKERFSLILESASTNQTSMYLCASRGTDSYEQYFGPGTRLTVT.

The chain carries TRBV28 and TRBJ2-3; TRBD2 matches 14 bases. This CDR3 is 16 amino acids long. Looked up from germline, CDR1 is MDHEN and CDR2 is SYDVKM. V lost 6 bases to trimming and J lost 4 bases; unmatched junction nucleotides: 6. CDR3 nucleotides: TGTGCCAGCAGCCTAGGGGGACTAGCGGGAGCAGATACGCAGTATTTT. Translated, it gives CASSLGGLAGADTQYF.

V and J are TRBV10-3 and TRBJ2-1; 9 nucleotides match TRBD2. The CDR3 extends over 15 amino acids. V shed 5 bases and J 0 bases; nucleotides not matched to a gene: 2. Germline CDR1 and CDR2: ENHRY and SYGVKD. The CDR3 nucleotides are TGTGCCATCAGTCGACTAGCGGCCTCCTACAATGAGCAGTTCTTC. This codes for CAISRLAASYNEQFF.

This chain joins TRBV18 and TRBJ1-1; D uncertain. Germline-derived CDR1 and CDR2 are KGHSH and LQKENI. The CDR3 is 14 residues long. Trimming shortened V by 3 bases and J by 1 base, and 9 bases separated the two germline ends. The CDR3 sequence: CASSPPGANTEAFF. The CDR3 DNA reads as TGTGCCAGCTCACCTCCGGGAGCGAACACTGAAGCTTTCTTT.

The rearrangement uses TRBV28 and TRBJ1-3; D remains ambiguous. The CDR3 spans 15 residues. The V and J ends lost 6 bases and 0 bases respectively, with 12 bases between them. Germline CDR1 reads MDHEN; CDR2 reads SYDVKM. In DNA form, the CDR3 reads TGTGCCAGCAGAGGGAGCGTAGACTCTGGAAACACCATATATTTT. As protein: CASRGSVDSGNTIYF. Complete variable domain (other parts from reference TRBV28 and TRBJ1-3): DVKVTQSSRYLVKRTGEKVFLECVQDMDHENMFWYRQDPGLGLRLIYFSYDVKMKEKGDIPEGYSVSREKKERFSLILESASTNQTSMYLCASRGSVDSGNTIYFGEGSWLTVV.

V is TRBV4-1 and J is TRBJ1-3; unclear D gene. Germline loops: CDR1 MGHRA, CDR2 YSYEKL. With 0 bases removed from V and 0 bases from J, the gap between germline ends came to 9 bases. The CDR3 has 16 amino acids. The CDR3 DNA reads TGCGCCAGCAGCCAAGATCGGGGATTCTCTGGAAACACCATATATTTT. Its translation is CASSQDRGFSGNTIYF.

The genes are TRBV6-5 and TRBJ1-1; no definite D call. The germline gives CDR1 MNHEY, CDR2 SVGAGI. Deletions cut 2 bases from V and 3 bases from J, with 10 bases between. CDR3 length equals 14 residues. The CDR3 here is CASSYGDFHTEAFF. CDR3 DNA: TGTGCCAGCAGTTACGGGGATTTCCACACTGAAGCTTTCTTT.

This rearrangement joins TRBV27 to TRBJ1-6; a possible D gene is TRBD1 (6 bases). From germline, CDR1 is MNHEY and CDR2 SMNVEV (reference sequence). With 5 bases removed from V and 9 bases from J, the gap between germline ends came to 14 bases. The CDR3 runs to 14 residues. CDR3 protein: CASSRGGISSPLHF. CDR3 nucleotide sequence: TGTGCCAGCAGTCGCGGGGGCATCTCTTCACCCCTCCACTTT.

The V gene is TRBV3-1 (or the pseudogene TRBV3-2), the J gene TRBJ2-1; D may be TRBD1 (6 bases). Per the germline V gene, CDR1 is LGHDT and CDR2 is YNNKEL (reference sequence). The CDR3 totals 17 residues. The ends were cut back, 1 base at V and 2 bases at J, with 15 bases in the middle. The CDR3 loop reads CASSQASGVFAYNEQFF. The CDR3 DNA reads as TGTGCCAGCAGCCAAGCGTCAGGGGTTTTTGCCTACAATGAGCAGTTCTTC.

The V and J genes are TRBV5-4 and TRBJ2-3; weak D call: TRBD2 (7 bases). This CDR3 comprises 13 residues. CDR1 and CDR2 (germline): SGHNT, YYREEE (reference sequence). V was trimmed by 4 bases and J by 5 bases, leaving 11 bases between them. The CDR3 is CASSPGGGDTQYF. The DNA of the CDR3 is TGTGCCAGCAGCCCGGGGGGCGGAGATACGCAGTATTTT.

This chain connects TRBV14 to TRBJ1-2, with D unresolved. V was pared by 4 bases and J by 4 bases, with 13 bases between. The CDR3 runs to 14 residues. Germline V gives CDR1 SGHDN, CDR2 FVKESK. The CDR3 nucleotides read TGTGCCAGCAGCCCGTCGGGTGGCCCCTATGGCTACACCTTC. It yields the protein CASSPSGGPYGYTF.

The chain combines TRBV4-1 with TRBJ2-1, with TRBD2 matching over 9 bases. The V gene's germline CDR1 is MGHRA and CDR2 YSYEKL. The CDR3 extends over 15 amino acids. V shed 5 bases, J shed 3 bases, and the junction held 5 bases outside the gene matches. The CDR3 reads CASSSSGGYYNEQFF. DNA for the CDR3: TGCGCCAGCAGCTCAAGCGGGGGGTACTACAATGAGCAGTTCTTC.